A single sample gave rise to the 26 T cell receptor beta chains below, sequenced in a study of human T cells and chemical hapten exposure. One entry per CDR3 protein results from TCRdb running MiXCR on the RACE reads. The sample holds 55,000 to 75,000 distinct CDR3 sequences; around 6.1% are singletons and the top ten take 3% to 4%. Sample time point: healthy volunteer bleed at 6 weeks. The study extracted total RNA from unfractionated whole blood. Material for sequencing was whole blood. These receptor sequences come from a female donor in good health. Some clones in this sample may be carry-over from other donors' samples.

The sample holds a few counts of this clonotype. The V and J genes are TRBV6-2 or TRBV6-3 and TRBJ2-1, with D perhaps TRBD1 (7 bases). Germline-derived CDR1 and CDR2 are MNHEY and SVGEGT. V was pared by 8 bases and J by 0 bases, with 11 bases between. The CDR3 is made up of 14 amino acids. CDR3 DNA sequence: TGTGCCAGCTCAGGGGGGAGCTCCTACAATGAGCAGTTCTTC. It translates to CASSGGSSYNEQFF.

V gene TRBV20-1 combines with J gene TRBJ2-7; a weak D match, TRBD2 (5 bases). CDR3 length: 14 residues. V was trimmed by 1 base and J by 6 bases, leaving 16 bases between them. Germline lookup yields CDR1 DFQATT and CDR2 SNEGSKA (reference sequence). Written as DNA, the CDR3 is TGCAGTGCTAGAGCTCCTACTAGTCCGATCGAGCAGTACTTC. Its translation: CSARAPTSPIEQYF.

CDR3 amino acids: CSARDARDNGYTF. DNA for the CDR3: TGCAGTGCTAGAGACGCCCGGGACAATGGCTACACCTTC. The V call is TRBV20-1, the J call TRBJ1-2; TRBD1 might be the D (6 bases). Trimming removed 0 bases at V and 6 bases at J, with 11 bases between. The CDR3 runs 13 residues. Germline loops: CDR1 DFQATT, CDR2 SNEGSKA (reference sequence).

This clonotype was detected ten times or more. V is TRBV27 and J is TRBJ1-5; the D gene is possibly TRBD1 (5 bases). Trimming pared 9 bases from V and 6 bases from J, leaving 12 bases between. This CDR3 comprises 12 residues. Germline values: CDR1 MNHEY, CDR2 SMNVEV (reference sequence). CDR3 in DNA: TGTGCCAGTAGGGGCGGGGGTCAGCCCCAGCATTTT. Its protein product is CASRGGGQPQHF.

This clonotype was counted at least ten times. The CDR3 DNA reads as TGTGCCAGCAGCCGTCAATCTAGTTACAATGAGCAGTTCTTC. Translated: CASSRQSSYNEQFF. The rearrangement links TRBV7-2 to TRBJ2-1; no clear D gene. The CDR3 is made up of 14 amino acids. CDR1 SGHTA and CDR2 FQGNSA come from the germline V gene. V lost 5 bases, J lost 4 bases, and 12 bases lay in between.

This clonotype was detected a few times. This chain links TRBV5-1 with TRBJ2-7; tentatively, D is TRBD1 (5 bases). The CDR3 sequence is 14 residues long. The germline V gene encodes CDR1 SGHRS and CDR2 YFSETQ. V lost 0 bases and J lost 2, with 9 bases in between. CDR3 loop: CASSLEKGTYEQYF. The CDR3 DNA follows: TGCGCCAGCAGCTTGGAAAAGGGGACCTACGAGCAGTACTTC.

This clonotype appeared many times. The CDR3 loop reads CSAREGNSVYEQYF. CDR3 sequence (DNA): TGCAGTGCTAGAGAGGGGAACAGCGTCTACGAGCAGTACTTC. The rearrangement joins TRBV20-1 to TRBJ2-7, with D unresolved. Germline V CDR1 and CDR2: DFQATT, SNEGSKA (reference sequence). This CDR3 has 14 amino acids. The ends were cut back, 0 bases at V and 3 bases at J, with 12 bases in the middle.

The gene calls are TRBV3-1 and TRBJ2-6, with D possibly being TRBD1 (6 bases). The V gene lost 4 bases and the J gene lost 1 base, with 11 bases spanning the gap. The CDR3 runs to 16 residues. The germline gives CDR1 LGHDT, CDR2 YNNKEL (reference sequence). CDR3 in amino acids: CASSRGHPSGANVLTF. For the CDR3, the DNA is TGTGCCAGCAGCCGGGGACACCCATCTGGGGCCAACGTCCTGACTTTC. Together with reference TRBV3-1 and TRBJ2-6, the CDR3 gives the full variable domain: DTAVSQTPKYLVTQMGNDKSIKCEQNLGHDTMYWYKQDSKKFLKIMFSYNNKELIINETVPNRFSPKSPDKAHLNLHINSLELGDSAVYFCASSRGHPSGANVLTFGAGSRLTVL.

This clonotype was seen many times. The chain carries TRBV20-1 and TRBJ1-6, with D possibly matching TRBD1 (6 bases). Germline assignment: CDR1 DFQATT and CDR2 SNEGSKA (reference sequence). V lost 6 bases and J lost 9, with 18 bases in between. The CDR3 spans 14 residues. Here the CDR3 reads CSADLGGDTSPLHF. The CDR3 DNA sequence: TGCAGTGCCGACCTAGGGGGTGATACTTCACCCCTCCACTTT.

The genes are TRBV7-9 and TRBJ1-6; 7 nucleotides line up with TRBD1. The J segment lost 9 bases and the V segment lost 3 bases, leaving 5 bases of the junction unmatched. The CDR3 runs 14 residues. Germline V gene data show CDR1 as SEHNR and CDR2 as FQNEAQ (reference sequence). CDR3 region: CASSFLGGGSPLHF. CDR3 nucleotides: TGTGCCAGCAGCTTCTTAGGGGGCGGTTCACCCCTCCACTTT. Looking up the rest from reference TRBV7-9 and TRBJ1-6 gives the full variable domain: DTGVSQNPRHKITKRGQNVTFRCDPISEHNRLYWYRQTLGQGPEFLTYFQNEAQLEKSRLLSDRFSAERPKGSFSTLEIQRTEQGDSAMYLCASSFLGGGSPLHFGNGTRLTVT.

CDR3 in DNA: TGTGCCAGCAGCAAAGCTCGTGCCAAAAACATTCAGTACTTC. Protein product: CASSKARAKNIQYF. The chain recombines TRBV11-1 with TRBJ2-4; D is uncertain. Germline V gene lookup returns CDR1 SGHAT and CDR2 FQDESV (reference sequence). Trimming removed 5 bases at V and 1 base at J, with 9 bases between. The CDR3 extends over 14 amino acids. Drawing the rest from reference TRBV11-1 and TRBJ2-4, the complete variable domain is EAEVAQSPRYKITEKSQAVAFWCDPISGHATLYWYRQILGQGPELLVQFQDESVVDDSQLPKDRFSAERLKGVDSTLKIQPAELGDSAMYLCASSKARAKNIQYFGAGTRLSVL.

This clonotype was observed at least ten times. The J gene is TRBJ1-1, the V gene TRBV4-3; D perhaps matches TRBD1 (5 bases). V lost 1 base and J lost 1, with 10 bases in between. CDR1 and CDR2 (germline): LGHNA, YSLEER. The CDR3 totals 15 residues. The CDR3 DNA reads TGCGCCAGCAGCCAAGCTTCAGGGAAGAACACTGAAGCTTTCTTT. As protein: CASSQASGKNTEAFF.

CDR3 amino acids: CASRVDRDHEQYF. The CDR3 DNA sequence: TGTGCCAGCAGAGTAGACAGGGACCACGAGCAGTACTTC. V usage is TRBV28 and J usage is TRBJ2-7, with 7 positions matching TRBD1. Germline loops: CDR1 MDHEN, CDR2 SYDVKM. The CDR3 length is 13 residues. Unmatched junction bases numbered 7, after V lost 6 bases and J lost 5 bases.

This clonotype was observed many times. The V call is TRBV20-1, the J call TRBJ1-5; TRBD1 is a possible D gene (6 bases). Looked up from germline, CDR1 is DFQATT and CDR2 is SNEGSKA (reference sequence). The CDR3 consists of 18 residues. V lost 2 bases and J 2 bases, leaving 22 bases between the germline ends. CDR3 residues: CSARNLRNGGGGNQPQHF. The CDR3, as DNA: TGCAGTGCTAGAAACTTACGTAACGGGGGCGGTGGCAATCAGCCCCAGCATTTT.

The chain joins TRBV4-3 to TRBJ1-5; D is unresolved. The CDR3 consists of 13 residues. Deletions cut 0 bases from V and 7 bases from J, with 7 bases between. CDR1 is LGHNA, CDR2 YSLEER, per germline. CDR3 sequence reads: CASSQELGQPQHF. The DNA for the CDR3 is TGCGCCAGCAGCCAAGAGTTGGGGCAGCCCCAGCATTTT.

The chain joins TRBV6-1 to TRBJ2-3, with TRBD1 matching 9 bases. With 8 bases clipped from V and 3 bases from J, the junction kept 9 bases outside the gene matches. From germline, CDR1 is MNHNS and CDR2 SASEGT. The CDR3 has 15 residues. The CDR3 spells CASDSDRGRTDTQYF. In nucleotides, the CDR3 is TGTGCCAGCGATTCCGACAGGGGGAGGACAGATACGCAGTATTTT.

This clonotype was seen repeatedly, ten times or more. V usage is TRBV27 and J usage is TRBJ1-6, with D possibly being TRBD1 (5 bases). Trimming removed 2 bases from V and 10 bases from J, with 9 bases in between. Germline V CDR1 and CDR2: MNHEY, SMNVEV (reference sequence). The CDR3 consists of 13 residues. In nucleotides, the CDR3 is TGTGCCAGCAGTTTACCGGGGGAGTCACCCCTCCACTTT. Amino acids: CASSLPGESPLHF.

In this sample, this clonotype turned up many times. CDR3 sequence (DNA): TGCAGTGCCTCGCCCGGGACAGGGGAAGAGCAGTACTTC. This encodes CSASPGTGEEQYF. This sequence joins TRBV20-1 and TRBJ2-7; 10 bases are shared with TRBD1. This CDR3 is built from 13 residues. Germline V lookup: CDR1 DFQATT, CDR2 SNEGSKA (reference sequence). J was trimmed by 7 bases and V by 6 bases; bases with no gene match: 9.

V gene TRBV29-1 combines with J gene TRBJ2-2; 9 bases are shared with TRBD2. J lost 0 bases, V lost 2 bases, and 7 bases had no gene match. CDR1 and CDR2 (germline): SQVTM, ANQGSEA. This CDR3 is built from 17 residues. CDR3 protein: CSVELAGNYANTGELFF. In nucleotides, the CDR3 is TGCAGCGTTGAACTAGCGGGAAACTACGCGAACACCGGGGAGCTGTTTTTT.

This chain connects TRBV7-3 to TRBJ2-1, with D perhaps TRBD1 or TRBD2 (5 bases each). With 8 bases removed from V and 8 bases from J, the gap between germline ends came to 19 bases. Germline CDR1 SGHTA, CDR2 FQGTGA. The CDR3 extends over 14 amino acids. Written as DNA, the CDR3 is TGTGCCAGCGGCCTGAACAGGAGGATTGATGAGCAGTTCTTC. This codes for CASGLNRRIDEQFF.

Only a few counts were recorded for this clonotype. This chain uses TRBV7-9 with TRBJ2-3, with 10 positions matching TRBD2. The CDR3 is 16 amino acids. V dropped 3 bases and J dropped 5; count of bases not matched to a gene: 8. Germline values: CDR1 SEHNR, CDR2 FQNEAQ (reference sequence). For the CDR3, the DNA is TGTGCCAGCAGCTTGGGTCCGGGACTAGCGCTAGATACGCAGTATTTT. This translates into CASSLGPGLALDTQYF.

This clonotype was seen many times. The chain joins TRBV29-1 to TRBJ2-1; perhaps TRBD2 as D (5 bases). Germline V CDR1 and CDR2: SQVTM, ANQGSEA. V lost 5 bases to trimming and J lost 7 bases, with 9 bases between them. The CDR3 loop spans 11 amino acids. CDR3 sequence (DNA): TGCAGCGTTCGGACTGGGAATGAGCAGTTCTTC. This translates into CSVRTGNEQFF.

In its sample, this clonotype was seen a few times. The V gene is TRBV2, the J gene TRBJ1-1; D is unresolved. Trimming cost V 8 bases and J 1 base, with 8 bases left between them. The CDR3 spans 12 residues. The germline CDR1 and CDR2 sequences are SNHLY and FYNNEI. The CDR3 loop reads CASSSENTEAFF. In nucleotides, the CDR3 is TGTGCCAGCTCGTCAGAGAACACTGAAGCTTTCTTT.

This clonotype was picked up a small number of times. The chain is built from TRBV30 and TRBJ2-3; TRBD2 might be the D (5 bases). CDR3 length equals 13 residues. The V and J ends lost 2 bases and 6 bases respectively, with 12 bases between them. Germline CDR1 reads GTSNPN; CDR2 reads SVGIG (reference sequence). The CDR3 sequence is CAWSSALADTQYF. Written as DNA, the CDR3 is TGTGCCTGGAGTTCGGCTTTAGCGGATACGCAGTATTTT.

Many counts were recorded for this clonotype. The rearrangement uses TRBV7-8 and TRBJ1-1, with 7 bases fitting TRBD1. V was pared by 5 bases and J by 0 bases, with 3 bases of the junction left unmatched. Germline V gene data show CDR1 as SGHVS and CDR2 as FQNEAQ. CDR3 length equals 14 residues. CDR3 in DNA: TGTGCCAGCAGCACGGGACAGATGAACACTGAAGCTTTCTTT. Its translation: CASSTGQMNTEAFF. The full variable domain, its missing parts supplied by reference TRBV7-8 and TRBJ1-1, is GAGVSQSPRYKVAKRGQDVALRCDPISGHVSLFWYQQALGQGPEFLTYFQNEAQLDKSGLPSDRFFAERPEGSVSTLKIQRTQQEDSAVYLCASSTGQMNTEAFFGQGTRLTVV.

This clonotype occurred a few times. V gene TRBV29-1 combines with J gene TRBJ2-2; 10 bases agree with TRBD2. J was trimmed by 4 bases and V by 6 bases; bases with no gene match: 5. Germline loops: CDR1 SQVTM, CDR2 ANQGSEA. This CDR3 spans 14 amino acids. This chain's CDR3 is CSVRTSGITGELFF. CDR3 nucleotide sequence: TGCAGCGTGAGGACTAGCGGAATCACCGGGGAGCTGTTTTTT.